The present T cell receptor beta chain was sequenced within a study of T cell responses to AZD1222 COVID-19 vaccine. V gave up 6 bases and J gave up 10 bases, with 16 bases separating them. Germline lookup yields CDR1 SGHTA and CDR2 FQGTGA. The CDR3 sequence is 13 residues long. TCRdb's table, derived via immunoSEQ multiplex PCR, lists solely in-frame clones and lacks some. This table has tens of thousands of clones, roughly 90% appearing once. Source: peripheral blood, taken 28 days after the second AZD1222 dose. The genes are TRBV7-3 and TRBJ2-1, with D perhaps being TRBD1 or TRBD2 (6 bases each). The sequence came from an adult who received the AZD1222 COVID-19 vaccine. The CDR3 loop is CASREGGGWEQFF. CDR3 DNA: TGTGCCAGCAGGGAGGGGGGCGGATGGGAGCAGTTCTTC.